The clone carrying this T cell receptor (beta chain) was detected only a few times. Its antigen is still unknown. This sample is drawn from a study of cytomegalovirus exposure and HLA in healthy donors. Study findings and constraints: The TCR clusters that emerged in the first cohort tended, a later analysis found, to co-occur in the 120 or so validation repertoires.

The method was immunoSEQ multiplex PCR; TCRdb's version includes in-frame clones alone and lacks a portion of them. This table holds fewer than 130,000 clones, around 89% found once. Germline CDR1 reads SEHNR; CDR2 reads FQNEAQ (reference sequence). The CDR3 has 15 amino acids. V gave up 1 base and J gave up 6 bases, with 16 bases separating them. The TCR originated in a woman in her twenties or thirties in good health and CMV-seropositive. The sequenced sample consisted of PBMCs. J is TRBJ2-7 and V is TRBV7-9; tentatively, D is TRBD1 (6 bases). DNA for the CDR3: TGTGCCAGCAGCTTAGGAGAGGACAGACAAGGCGAGCAGTACTTC. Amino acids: CASSLGEDRQGEQYF.